This T cell receptor beta chain stems from a study of T cells after yellow fever vaccination. The germline gives CDR1 MGHRA, CDR2 YSYEKL. Trimming pared 2 bases from V and 5 bases from J, leaving 9 bases between. The CDR3 contains 13 residues. A single record per CDR3 protein comes from TCRdb applying MiXCR to the 5' RACE reads. Among a few hundred thousand distinct CDR3 sequences listed, roughly 9% were seen once. As concerns this clonotype: The antigen remains undetermined.

Regarding the study as a whole: Post-booster samples contained most primary-vaccination clones (roughly 96% CD4, roughly 88% CD8).

The clonotype comes from a man aged 18-30 years who received the YFV17D yellow fever vaccine. The chain is built from TRBV4-1 and TRBJ2-5; D is unclear. The sequencing here drew on CD4+ T cells sorted from PBMCs, taken 5 days after the yellow fever booster vaccination. CDR3 coding DNA: TGCGCCAGCAGCCAATGGGCATCCGAGACCCAGTACTTC. It translates to CASSQWASETQYF.